The 23 T cell receptor beta chains below were found in one sample sequenced in a study of cytomegalovirus exposure and HLA in healthy donors. Researchers ran the PCR with 60 Vbeta and 13 Jbeta primers. TCRdb's copy holds only in-frame clones and misses some; the assay was immunoSEQ multiplex PCR. The sample consists of 55,000 to 80,000 clones, roughly 80% of them appearing once. Sequenced sample: PBMCs. The receptors stem from a woman aged 25 to 45 in good health and CMV-seronegative.

The V and J genes are TRBV9 and TRBJ2-6; perhaps TRBD1 as D (5 bases). Germline V lookup: CDR1 SGDLS, CDR2 YYNGEE. The CDR3 totals 15 residues. The ends were cut back, 3 bases at V and 2 bases at J, with 9 bases in the middle. CDR3 DNA: TGTGCCAGCAGCGCCAGGGCAACTGGGGCCAACGTCCTGACTTTC. It translates to CASSARATGANVLTF.

The CDR3 sequence is CASSQELSPNYGYTF. The CDR3 bases are TGTGCCAGCAGCCAAGAACTGTCCCCTAACTATGGCTACACCTTC. The gene calls are TRBV14 and TRBJ1-2; no definite D call. V lost 0 bases and J lost 0, with 8 bases in between. The CDR3 contains 15 residues. Germline V gene lookup returns CDR1 SGHDN and CDR2 FVKESK. The variable domain in full, with the rest retrieved from reference TRBV14 and TRBJ1-2, is EAGVTQFPSHSVIEKGQTVTLRCDPISGHDNLYWYRRVMGKEIKFLLHFVKESKQDESGMPNNRFLAERTGGTYSTLKVQPAELEDSGVYFCASSQELSPNYGYTFGSGTRLTVV.

The V gene is TRBV7-7, the J gene TRBJ2-3, with 11 positions matching TRBD1. This CDR3 is 15 amino acids long. Trimming cost V 4 bases and J 5 bases; bases outside gene matches: 5. Germline V CDR1 and CDR2: SSHAT, FNYEAQ (reference sequence). CDR3 region: CASSSGTGGGDTQYF. CDR3 DNA: TGTGCCAGCAGCTCTGGGACAGGGGGAGGAGATACGCAGTATTTT.

The CDR3 sequence: CASSLTGLRQPQHF. In DNA, the CDR3 is TGTGCCAGCAGTCTGACAGGGCTACGGCAGCCCCAGCATTTT. The chain uses TRBV2 and TRBJ1-5; 7 bases align to TRBD1. After removal of 5 bases from V and 7 bases from J, the junction contained 8 bases not matched to a gene. This CDR3 comprises 14 residues. Per germline, CDR1 SNHLY and CDR2 FYNNEI.

The chain combines TRBV7-2 with TRBJ1-1; TRBD1 aligns across 8 bases. The J segment lost 5 bases and the V segment lost 7 bases, leaving 6 bases of the junction unmatched. Germline CDR1 and CDR2: SGHTA and FQGNSA. The length of the CDR3 is 13 residues. CDR3 DNA sequence: TGTGCCAGCAACACAGGGGGAAGGACTGAAGCTTTCTTT. Translated, it gives CASNTGGRTEAFF.

Notes on this clone: The germline gene is not matched at one end of the junction; a read error may be the cause. The V gene is TRBV7-9, the J gene TRBJ2-6; TRBD1 matches at 10 bases. The CDR3 has 17 residues. Germline lookup yields CDR1 SEHNR and CDR2 FQNEAQ (reference sequence). As DNA, the CDR3 is TGTTCCAGCAGCTTATGGGACAGGGGCTCTGGGGCCAACGTCCTGACTTTC. Translating it yields CSSSLWDRGSGANVLTF. Complete variable domain (other parts from reference TRBV7-9 and TRBJ2-6): DTGVSQNPRHKITKRGQNVTFRCDPISEHNRLYWYRQTLGQGPEFLTYFQNEAQLEKSRLLSDRFSAERPKGSFSTLEIQRTEQGDSAMYLCSSSLWDRGSGANVLTFGAGSRLTVL.

The genes are TRBV9 and TRBJ1-6; the D is unclear. Germline V gene data show CDR1 as SGDLS and CDR2 as YYNGEE. This CDR3 has 12 amino acids. The V and J ends lost 7 bases and 7 bases respectively, with 9 bases between them. Written as DNA, the CDR3 is TGTGCCAGCGGCCTTCCCAATTCACCCCTCCACTTT. This sequence encodes CASGLPNSPLHF.

The J gene is TRBJ1-5, the V gene TRBV7-2; D unclear. From germline, CDR1 is SGHTA and CDR2 FQGNSA. The CDR3 is made up of 15 amino acids. Trimming pared 5 bases from V and 0 bases from J, leaving 11 bases between. This chain's CDR3 is CASSPTGSSNQPQHF. The CDR3 DNA follows: TGTGCCAGCAGCCCAACCGGGTCTAGCAATCAGCCCCAGCATTTT.

This sequence joins TRBV7-9 and TRBJ1-1, with D tentatively TRBD1 (5 bases). V lost 5 bases and J 3 bases, leaving 13 bases between the germline ends. Germline values: CDR1 SEHNR, CDR2 FQNEAQ (reference sequence). The CDR3 runs 14 residues. The CDR3 coding sequence is TGTGCCAGCAGCCCAGGGAGGTCGGACACTGAAGCTTTCTTT. This encodes CASSPGRSDTEAFF.

The chain carries TRBV2 and TRBJ1-1; 9 bases line up with TRBD1. Trimming removed 8 bases from V and 6 bases from J; junction bases left unmatched: 10. This CDR3 has 14 amino acids. Germline V gene sequence: CDR1 SNHLY, CDR2 FYNNEI. CDR3: CASHGGQGVSEAFF. CDR3 bases: TGTGCCAGCCATGGGGGACAGGGCGTTTCTGAAGCTTTCTTT. Full variable domain (outside the CDR3, taken from reference TRBV2 and TRBJ1-1): EPEVTQTPSHQVTQMGQEVILRCVPISNHLYFYWYRQILGQKVEFLVSFYNNEISEKSEIFDDQFSVERPDGSNFTLKIRSTKLEDSAMYFCASHGGQGVSEAFFGQGTRLTVV.

The chain joins TRBV28 to TRBJ2-4; D is unresolved. Germline V gives CDR1 MDHEN, CDR2 SYDVKM. V gave up 5 bases and J gave up 2 bases, with 16 bases separating them. The CDR3 runs 16 residues. CDR3 protein: CASSVAPSRTKNIQYF. The CDR3 DNA reads TGTGCCAGCAGTGTTGCCCCGTCCAGGACCAAAAACATTCAGTACTTC. The entire variable domain, with the rest obtained from reference TRBV28 and TRBJ2-4, is as follows: DVKVTQSSRYLVKRTGEKVFLECVQDMDHENMFWYRQDPGLGLRLIYFSYDVKMKEKGDIPEGYSVSREKKERFSLILESASTNQTSMYLCASSVAPSRTKNIQYFGAGTRLSVL.

CDR3 sequence reads: CASSEMAGSPLHF. CDR3 DNA: TGTGCCAGCAGTGAAATGGCGGGTTCACCCCTCCACTTT. The V and J genes are TRBV2 and TRBJ1-6; D unclear. This CDR3 is built from 13 residues. The V end was cut by 2 bases, the J end by 9 bases, with 8 bases between. CDR1 is SNHLY and CDR2 is FYNNEI in the germline V gene.

The rearrangement links TRBV6-5 to TRBJ2-3; 11 nucleotides line up with TRBD1. V shed 1 base and J 6 bases; nucleotides not matched to a gene: 3. Germline CDR1 reads MNHEY; CDR2 reads SVGAGI. The CDR3 has 15 amino acids. Written as DNA, the CDR3 is TGTGCCAGCAGTTACTATGGGACAGGGGGGGATACGCAGTATTTT. As protein: CASSYYGTGGDTQYF.

The chain carries TRBV18 and TRBJ1-4, with D unclear. Germline CDR1 KGHSH, CDR2 LQKENI. The CDR3 is made up of 13 amino acids. The V end was cut by 2 bases, the J end by 12 bases, with 13 bases between. CDR3 protein: CASSPSYGEELFF. The CDR3 DNA reads TGTGCCAGCTCACCATCTTACGGAGAGGAACTGTTTTTT. The full variable domain, rest sourced from reference TRBV18 and TRBJ1-4, is NAGVMQNPRHLVRRRGQEARLRCSPMKGHSHVYWYRQLPEEGLKFMVYLQKENIIDESGMPKERFSAEFPKEGPSILRIQQVVRGDSAAYFCASSPSYGEELFFGSGTQLSVL.

The sample holds a few counts of this clone. This chain links TRBV7-8 with TRBJ2-4, with TRBD1 matching over 9 bases. Losses at the gene ends were 2 bases for V and 0 bases for J; bases not matched to a gene: 5. Germline V gene lookup returns CDR1 SGHVS and CDR2 FQNEAQ. The CDR3 contains 17 residues. The CDR3 here is CASSLNDRGLAKNIQYF. As DNA, the CDR3 is TGTGCCAGCAGCTTAAACGACAGGGGGTTAGCCAAAAACATTCAGTACTTC.

This clone occurred a few times. The rearrangement links TRBV5-5 to TRBJ2-1; tentatively, D is TRBD1 (6 bases). The germline V and J ends were trimmed by 0 bases and 2 bases, with 15 bases remaining between them. The CDR3 runs 17 residues. In germline, CDR1 is SGHKS, CDR2 YYEKEE (reference sequence). CDR3 bases: TGTGCCAGCAGCTTGGAACCCAGGACAGAGACCTACAATGAGCAGTTCTTC. This translates into CASSLEPRTETYNEQFF.

The chain has TRBV5-8 and TRBJ1-2; D not certain. Germline V gene sequence: CDR1 SGHTS, CDR2 YDEGEE. V was shortened by 5 bases and J by 5 bases, with 16 bases between the two germline ends. This CDR3 spans 14 amino acids. CDR3 DNA: TGTGCCAGCAGTGTGGCCCCCGGGGAATATGGCTACACCTTC. It translates to CASSVAPGEYGYTF.

This clone turned up a few times. This chain uses TRBV27 with TRBJ1-1, with 8 bases fitting TRBD1. This CDR3 contains 15 residues. Per germline, CDR1 MNHEY and CDR2 SMNVEV (reference sequence). V trimming: 6 bases; J trimming: 2 bases; junction bases outside the gene matches: 8. Written as DNA, the CDR3 is TGTGCCAGCAGGAAAGGGACAGGCGTTAACACTGAAGCTTTCTTT. It yields the protein CASRKGTGVNTEAFF.

This CDR3 reads CASSEGWRQGNQPQHF. CDR3 DNA sequence: TGTGCCAGCAGTGAAGGATGGAGACAGGGTAATCAGCCCCAGCATTTT. The rearrangement joins TRBV6-1 to TRBJ1-5; TRBD1 agrees at 7 bases. Germline CDR1 reads MNHNS; CDR2 reads SASEGT. The J segment lost 4 bases and the V segment lost 1 base, leaving 7 bases of the junction unmatched. The CDR3 consists of 16 residues.

The sample holds a few counts of this clone. The V and J genes are TRBV11-2 and TRBJ1-4, with D hard to call. Germline lookup yields CDR1 SGHAT and CDR2 FQNNGV. Trimming left V 1 base short and J 0 bases short, with 9 bases between. The CDR3 runs 16 residues. The CDR3 sequence is CASSLGLLSTNEKLFF. In DNA form, the CDR3 reads TGTGCCAGCAGCTTAGGCCTACTCTCAACTAATGAAAAACTGTTTTTT.

As concerns this clone: The same CDR3 can be traced to other DNA sequences in this sample. The chain links TRBV27 to TRBJ1-1, with D maybe TRBD1 (5 bases). The CDR3 contains 14 residues. V lost 5 bases, J lost 4 bases, and 14 bases lay in between. The germline CDR1 and CDR2 sequences are MNHEY and SMNVEV (reference sequence). The CDR3 sequence: CASSLRGGVTEAFF. CDR3 DNA: TGTGCCAGCAGTCTCCGAGGAGGGGTCACTGAAGCTTTCTTT.

This chain connects TRBV4-3 to TRBJ2-1; the D gene is possibly TRBD2 (5 bases). V gave up 0 bases and J gave up 8 bases, with 11 bases separating them. The CDR3 is 14 residues long. Germline V CDR1 and CDR2: LGHNA, YSLEER. CDR3: CASSQDGRRDEQFF. The CDR3 bases are TGCGCCAGCAGCCAAGACGGGCGGCGGGATGAGCAGTTCTTC.

The chain carries TRBV11-2 and TRBJ2-2; 7 nucleotides line up with TRBD1. The V gene end was trimmed by 3 bases and the J gene end by 3 bases; junction bases not matched to a gene: 1. This CDR3 spans 14 amino acids. The V gene's germline CDR1 is SGHAT and CDR2 FQNNGV. The CDR3: CASSLGQHTGELFF. DNA of the CDR3: TGTGCCAGCAGCTTGGGACAGCACACCGGGGAGCTGTTTTTT.